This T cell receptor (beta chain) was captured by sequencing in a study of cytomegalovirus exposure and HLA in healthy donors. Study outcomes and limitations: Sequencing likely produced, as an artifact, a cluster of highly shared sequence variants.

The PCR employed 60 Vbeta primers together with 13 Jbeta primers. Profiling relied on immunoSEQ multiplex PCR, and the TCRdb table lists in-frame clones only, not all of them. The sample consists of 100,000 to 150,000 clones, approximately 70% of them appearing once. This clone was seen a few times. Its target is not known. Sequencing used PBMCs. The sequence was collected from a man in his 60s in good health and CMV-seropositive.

This CDR3 reads CASKKWGGKEEKLFF. CDR3 in DNA: TGTGCCTCGAAAAAATGGGGGGGCAAAGAGGAAAAACTGTTTTTT. The V gene is TRBV30, the J gene TRBJ1-4; possibly TRBD1 for D (6 bases). This CDR3 has 15 amino acids. Germline values: CDR1 GTSNPN, CDR2 SVGIG (reference sequence). The V end was cut by 7 bases, the J end by 8 bases, with 23 bases between.